The clone carrying this TCR beta chain turned up a few times. Its matching antigen is unknown. The data derive from a study of early T cells in non-severe SARS-CoV-2 infection. This CDR3 is 15 amino acids long. Germline CDR1 reads MNHEY; CDR2 reads SMNVEV (reference sequence). V shed 7 bases and J shed 0 bases, with 14 bases lying between them. Unique molecular identifier tags were affixed to discrete cDNA molecules. TCRdb reanalysed the 5' RACE reads using MiXCR and keeps one entry per CDR3 protein. The table records under 25,000 distinct CDR3 sequences, approximately 5% of them present only once. Study observations and caveats: Private and CD4 specificities were missed by VDJdb matching, skewed to anti-spike CD8.

The sequenced material came from whole blood. The receptor was derived from an adult who was a healthcare worker with PCR-confirmed SARS-CoV-2 infection or an uninfected control (not recorded which). This chain joins TRBV27 and TRBJ2-3, with D perhaps TRBD1 or TRBD2 (6 bases each). This chain's CDR3 is CASTLGGLSTDTQYF. In DNA, the CDR3 is TGTGCCAGCACCTTAGGGGGACTTAGCACAGATACGCAGTATTTT.